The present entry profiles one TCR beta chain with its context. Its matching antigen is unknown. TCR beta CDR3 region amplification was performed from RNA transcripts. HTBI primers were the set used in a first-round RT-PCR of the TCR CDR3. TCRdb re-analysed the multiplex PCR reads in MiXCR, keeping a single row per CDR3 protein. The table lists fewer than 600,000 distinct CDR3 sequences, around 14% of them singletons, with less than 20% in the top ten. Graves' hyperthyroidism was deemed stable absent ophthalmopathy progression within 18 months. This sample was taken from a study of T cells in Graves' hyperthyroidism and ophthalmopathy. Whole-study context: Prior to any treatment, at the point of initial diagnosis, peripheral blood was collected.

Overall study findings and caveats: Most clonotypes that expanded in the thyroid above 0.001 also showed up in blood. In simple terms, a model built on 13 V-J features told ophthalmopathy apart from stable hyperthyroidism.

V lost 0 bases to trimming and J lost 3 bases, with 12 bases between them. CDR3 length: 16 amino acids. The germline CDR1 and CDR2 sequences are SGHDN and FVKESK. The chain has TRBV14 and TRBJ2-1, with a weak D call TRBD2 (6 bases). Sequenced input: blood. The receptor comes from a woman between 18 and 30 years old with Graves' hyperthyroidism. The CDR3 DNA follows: TGTGCCAGCAGCCAAGAGAGATGGGGGGACTACAATGAGCAGTTCTTC. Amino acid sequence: CASSQERWGDYNEQFF.